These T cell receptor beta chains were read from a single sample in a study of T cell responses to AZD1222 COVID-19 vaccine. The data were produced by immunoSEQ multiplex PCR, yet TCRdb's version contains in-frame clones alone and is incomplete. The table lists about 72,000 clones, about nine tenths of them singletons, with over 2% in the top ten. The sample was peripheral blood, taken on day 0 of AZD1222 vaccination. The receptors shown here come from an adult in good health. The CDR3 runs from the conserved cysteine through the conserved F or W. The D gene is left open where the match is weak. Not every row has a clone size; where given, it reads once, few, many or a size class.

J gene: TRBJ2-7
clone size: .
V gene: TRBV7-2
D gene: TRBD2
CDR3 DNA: TGTGCCAGCAGCTTAGTGCCTAGCGGGGGGACCTACGAGCAGTACTTC
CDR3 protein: CASSLVPSGGTYEQYF

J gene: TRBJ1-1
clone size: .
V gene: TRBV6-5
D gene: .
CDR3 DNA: TGTGCCAGCAGTTACTCGGGCGGGGGGCCTGAAGCTTTCTTT
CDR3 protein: CASSYSGGGPEAFF

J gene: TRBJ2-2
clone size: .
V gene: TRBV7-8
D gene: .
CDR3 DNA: TGTGCCAGCAGCTCAACCGGTGGGGAGCTGTTTTTT
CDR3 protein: CASSSTGGELFF

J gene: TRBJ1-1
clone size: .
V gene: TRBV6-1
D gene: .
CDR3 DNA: TGTGCCAGCAAACTAGTAGGGGGGGAAGCTTTCTTT
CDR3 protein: CASKLVGGEAFF

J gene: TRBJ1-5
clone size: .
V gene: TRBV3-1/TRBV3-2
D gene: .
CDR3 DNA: TGTGCCAGCAGCCAAAGGAATCAGCCCCAGCATTTT
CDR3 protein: CASSQRNQPQHF

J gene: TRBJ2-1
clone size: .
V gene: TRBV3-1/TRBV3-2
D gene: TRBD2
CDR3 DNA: TGTGCCAGCAGACGGACTAGCGGGTCCTACAATGAGCAGTTCTTC
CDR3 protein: CASRRTSGSYNEQFF

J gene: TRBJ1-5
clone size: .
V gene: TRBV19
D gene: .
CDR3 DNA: TGTGCCAGTAGCCCCAACGAGGGGAATCAGCCCCAGCATTTT
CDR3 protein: CASSPNEGNQPQHF

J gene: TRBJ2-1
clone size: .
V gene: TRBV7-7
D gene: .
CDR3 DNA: TGTGCCAGCAGCTATGGGAGCGGTCTAAACAATGAGCAGTTCTTC
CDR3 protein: CASSYGSGLNNEQFF

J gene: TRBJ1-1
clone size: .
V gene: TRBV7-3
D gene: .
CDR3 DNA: TGTGCCAGCAGCTTAAATGGAGGAGGGGGTACTGAAGCTTTCTTT
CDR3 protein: CASSLNGGGGTEAFF

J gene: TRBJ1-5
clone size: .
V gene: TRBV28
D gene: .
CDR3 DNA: TGTGCCAGCAGCCCTACCACAAGGGATCAGCCCCAGCATTTT
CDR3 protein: CASSPTTRDQPQHF

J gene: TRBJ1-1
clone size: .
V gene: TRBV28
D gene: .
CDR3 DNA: TGTGCCAGCAGTCAAACCGACACTTTATGGAACACTGAAGCTTTCTTT
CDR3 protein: CASSQTDTLWNTEAFF

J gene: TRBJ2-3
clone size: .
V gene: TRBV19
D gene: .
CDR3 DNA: TGTGCCAGTAGTATCATTTTTGAGGGTTCAGATACGCAGTATTTT
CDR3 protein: CASSIIFEGSDTQYF

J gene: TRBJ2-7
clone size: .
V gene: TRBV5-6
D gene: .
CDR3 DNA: TGTGCCAGCAGCTTGCTTGACACGTATACCTCCTACGAGCAGTACTTC
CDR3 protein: CASSLLDTYTSYEQYF

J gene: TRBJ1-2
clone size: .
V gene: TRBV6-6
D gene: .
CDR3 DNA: TGTGCCAGCGGGCAGGATGGCTATGGCTACACCTTC
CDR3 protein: CASGQDGYGYTF

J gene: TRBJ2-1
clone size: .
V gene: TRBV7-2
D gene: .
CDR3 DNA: TGTGCCAGCAGCTGGTCGGGCGGGGCTTCCTACAATGAGCAGTTCTTC
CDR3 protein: CASSWSGGASYNEQFF

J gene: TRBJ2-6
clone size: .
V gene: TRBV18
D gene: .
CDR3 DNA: TGTGCCAGCTCACCGCAGGGCCCAACGCAGGGGGGGGCCAACGTCCTGACTTTC
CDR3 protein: CASSPQGPTQGGANVLTF

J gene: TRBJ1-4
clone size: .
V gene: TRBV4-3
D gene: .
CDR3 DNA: TGCGCCAGCAGCCAAAGGACAGTCGCAACTAATGAAAAACTGTTTTTT
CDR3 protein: CASSQRTVATNEKLFF

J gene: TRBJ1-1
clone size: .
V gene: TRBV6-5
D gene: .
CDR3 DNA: TGTGCCAGCAGTTACCAACCCCCTGAAGCTTTCTTT
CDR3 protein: CASSYQPPEAFF

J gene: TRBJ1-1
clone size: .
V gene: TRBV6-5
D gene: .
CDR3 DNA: TGTGCCAGCACCGAGACAGGAGGACACACTGAAGCTTTCTTT
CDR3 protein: CASTETGGHTEAFF

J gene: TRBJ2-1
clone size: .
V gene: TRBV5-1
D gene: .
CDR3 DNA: TGCGCCAGCAGCTTGGTTGCGGGAATTGAGCAGTTCTTC
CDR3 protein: CASSLVAGIEQFF

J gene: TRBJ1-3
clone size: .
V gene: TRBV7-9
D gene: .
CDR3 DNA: TGTGCCAGCAGCTTTCCGGAACAGGCGCGAAACACCATATATTTT
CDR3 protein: CASSFPEQARNTIYF

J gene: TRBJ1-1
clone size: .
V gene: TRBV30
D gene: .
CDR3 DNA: TGTGCCAGCAATAGACGGCGTATGAACACTGAAGCTTTCTTT
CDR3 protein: CASNRRRMNTEAFF

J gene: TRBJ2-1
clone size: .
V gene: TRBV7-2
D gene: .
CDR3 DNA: TGTGCCAGCAGCGCGTACAATGAGCAGTTCTTC
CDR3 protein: CASSAYNEQFF

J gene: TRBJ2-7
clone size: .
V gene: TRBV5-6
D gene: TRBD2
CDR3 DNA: TGTGCCAGCAGCCCCCGGACTAGCGGCTCCTACGAGCAGTACTTC
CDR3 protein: CASSPRTSGSYEQYF

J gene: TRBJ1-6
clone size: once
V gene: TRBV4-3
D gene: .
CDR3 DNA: TGCGCCAGCAGCGTACGAGGAGTACCCTATAATTCACCCCTCCACTTT
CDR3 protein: CASSVRGVPYNSPLHF

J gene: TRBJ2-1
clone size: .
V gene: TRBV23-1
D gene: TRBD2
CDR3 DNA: TGCGCCAGCAGTCAATCTGAGGGGCTAGCGGGGGAATACAATGAGCAGTTCTTC
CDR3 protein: CASSQSEGLAGEYNEQFF

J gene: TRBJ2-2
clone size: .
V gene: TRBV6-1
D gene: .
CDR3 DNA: TGTGCCAGCAGCCCCTACAGGGACACCGGGGAGCTGTTTTTT
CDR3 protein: CASSPYRDTGELFF

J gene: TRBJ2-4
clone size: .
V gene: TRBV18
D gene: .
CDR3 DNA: TGTGCCAGCTCACCAGGGGTAGAGGACATTCAGTACTTC
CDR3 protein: CASSPGVEDIQYF

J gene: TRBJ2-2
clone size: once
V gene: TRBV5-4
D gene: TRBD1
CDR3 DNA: TGTGCCAGCAGCTACCGGGACAGGTTGGCCGGGGAGCTGTTTTTT
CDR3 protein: CASSYRDRLAGELFF

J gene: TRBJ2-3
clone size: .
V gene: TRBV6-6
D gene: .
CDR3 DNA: TGTGCCAGCAGTTACGCGGGTCCGACCGGCCGGGCTACGCAGTATTTT
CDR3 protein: CASSYAGPTGRATQYF

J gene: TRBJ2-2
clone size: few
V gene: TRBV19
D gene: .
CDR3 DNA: TGTGCCAGTAGTATAGCGGGAGTTTACGGCACCGGGGAGCTGTTTTTT
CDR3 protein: CASSIAGVYGTGELFF

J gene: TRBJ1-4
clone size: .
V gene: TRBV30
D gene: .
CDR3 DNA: TGTGCCTGGAGCATCGGAGTGAACGAGGAAAAACTGTTTTTT
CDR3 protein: CAWSIGVNEEKLFF

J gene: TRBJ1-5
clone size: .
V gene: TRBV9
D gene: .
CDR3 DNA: TGTGCCAGCAGCGACTACAGGGAGGAGAGCAATCAGCCCCAGCATTTT
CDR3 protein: CASSDYREESNQPQHF

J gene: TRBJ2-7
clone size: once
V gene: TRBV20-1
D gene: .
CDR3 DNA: TGCAGTGCTAGTATCGGGAGTTTCTCCTACGAGCAGTACTTC
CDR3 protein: CSASIGSFSYEQYF

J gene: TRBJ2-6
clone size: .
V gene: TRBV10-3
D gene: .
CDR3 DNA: TGTGCCATCAGGGCGGACAGCAACGTCCTGACTTTC
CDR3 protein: CAIRADSNVLTF

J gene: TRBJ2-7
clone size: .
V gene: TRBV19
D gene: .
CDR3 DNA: TGTGCCAGTCAGACGGGACCAGGGGCCTACGAGCAGTACTTC
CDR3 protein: CASQTGPGAYEQYF

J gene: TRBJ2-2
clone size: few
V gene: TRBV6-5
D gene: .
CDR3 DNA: TGTGCCAGCTCCGGGGCAGCGACTGGGGAGCTGTTTTTT
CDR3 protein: CASSGAATGELFF

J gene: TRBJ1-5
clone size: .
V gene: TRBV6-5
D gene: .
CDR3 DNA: TGTGCCAGCAATGCGAATCAGAATCAGCCCCAGCATTTT
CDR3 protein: CASNANQNQPQHF

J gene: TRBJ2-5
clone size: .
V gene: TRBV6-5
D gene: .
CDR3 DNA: TGTGCCAGCAGCCCCCCCTTGCCCAGGAAGGAGACCCAGTACTTC
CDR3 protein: CASSPPLPRKETQYF

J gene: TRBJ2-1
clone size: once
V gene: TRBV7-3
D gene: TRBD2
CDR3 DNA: TGTGCCAGCAGCCCAGGGGGACTAGCGGGGTACAATGAGCAGTTCTTC
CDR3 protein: CASSPGGLAGYNEQFF

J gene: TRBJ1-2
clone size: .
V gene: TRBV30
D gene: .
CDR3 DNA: TGTGCCTGGAGTCCAACAACGTCTAACTATGGCTACACCTTC
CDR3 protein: CAWSPTTSNYGYTF

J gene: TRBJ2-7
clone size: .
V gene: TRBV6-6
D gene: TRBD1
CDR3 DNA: TGTGCCATCCGGTGGGGACAGGGGAAGGCCCACGAGCAGTACTTC
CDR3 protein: CAIRWGQGKAHEQYF

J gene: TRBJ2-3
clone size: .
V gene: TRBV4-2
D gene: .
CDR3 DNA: TGTGCCAGCAGCCAAGGCGAACAGGGTCCTAGCACAGATACGCAGTATTTT
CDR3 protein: CASSQGEQGPSTDTQYF

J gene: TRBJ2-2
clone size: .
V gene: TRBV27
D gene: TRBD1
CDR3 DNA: TGTGCCAGCAGTTTTCAGGGGACAGCGAACACCGGGGAGCTGTTTTTT
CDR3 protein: CASSFQGTANTGELFF

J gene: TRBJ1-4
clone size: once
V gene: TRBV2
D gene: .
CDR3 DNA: TGTGCCAGCAGGAATGGGGGGATGGAACTGTTTTTT
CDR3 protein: CASRNGGMELFF

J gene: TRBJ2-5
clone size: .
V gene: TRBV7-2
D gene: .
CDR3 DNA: TGTGCCAGCAGCTTTGGTTCTACAGGGGAGGAGGAGACCCAGTACTTC
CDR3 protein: CASSFGSTGEEETQYF

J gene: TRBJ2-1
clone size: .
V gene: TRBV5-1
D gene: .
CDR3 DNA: TGCGCCAGCAGCTTGGATGTCGGTGGGGGAAATGAGCAGTTCTTC
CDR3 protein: CASSLDVGGGNEQFF

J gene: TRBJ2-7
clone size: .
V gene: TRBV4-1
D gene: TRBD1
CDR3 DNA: TGCGCCAGCAGCCAACCGGGACAGGGGTCCTACGAGCAGTACTTC
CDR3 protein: CASSQPGQGSYEQYF

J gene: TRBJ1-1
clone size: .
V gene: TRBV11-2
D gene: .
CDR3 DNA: TGTGCCAGCAGCTTGACTCACGATTCTGGAGCTTTCTTT
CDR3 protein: CASSLTHDSGAFF

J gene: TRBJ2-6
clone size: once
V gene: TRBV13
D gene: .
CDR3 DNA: TGTGCCAGCAGCTTAGTAGGCAGGAGCTCTGGGGCCAACGTCCTGACTTTC
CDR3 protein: CASSLVGRSSGANVLTF

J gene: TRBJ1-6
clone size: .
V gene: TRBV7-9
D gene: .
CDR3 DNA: TGTGCCAGCAGCCTCCTCTCCGGGGGCGCCGGATCACCCCTCCACTTT
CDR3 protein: CASSLLSGGAGSPLHF

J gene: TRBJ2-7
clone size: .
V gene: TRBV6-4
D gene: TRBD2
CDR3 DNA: TGTGCCAGCAGGAGGGGGACTAGCGGGAGCTCCTACGAGCAGTACTTC
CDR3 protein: CASRRGTSGSSYEQYF

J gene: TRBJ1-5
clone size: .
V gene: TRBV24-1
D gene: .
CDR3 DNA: TGTGCCACCAGTGACAGACTTAGCAATCAGCCCCAGCATTTT
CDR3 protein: CATSDRLSNQPQHF

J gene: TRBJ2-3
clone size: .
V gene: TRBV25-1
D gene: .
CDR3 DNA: TGTGCCAGCAGTGACCCCAGGGGGGGTCCAGATACGCAGTATTTT
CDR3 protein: CASSDPRGGPDTQYF

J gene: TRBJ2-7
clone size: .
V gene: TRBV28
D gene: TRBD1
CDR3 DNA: TGTGCCAGCAGTTTACAGGGGGCGGGTCGGGAGCAGTACTTC
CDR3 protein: CASSLQGAGREQYF

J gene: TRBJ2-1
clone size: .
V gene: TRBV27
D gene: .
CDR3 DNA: TGTGCCAGCAGTTTAGAGGGGCAGAGCTCCTACAATGAGCAGTTCTTC
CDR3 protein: CASSLEGQSSYNEQFF

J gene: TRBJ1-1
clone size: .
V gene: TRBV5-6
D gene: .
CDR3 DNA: TGTGCCAGCAGCTTCTGGTGGGAGAACACTGAAGCTTTCTTT
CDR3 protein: CASSFWWENTEAFF

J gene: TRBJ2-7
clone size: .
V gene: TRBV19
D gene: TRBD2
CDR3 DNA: TGTGCCAGCGAGGGAGGGGCCACCTACGAGCAGTACTTC
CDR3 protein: CASEGGATYEQYF

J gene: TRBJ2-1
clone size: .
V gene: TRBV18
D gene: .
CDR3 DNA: TGTGCCAGCTCACCACTAGGGACTCCGGGGGATGAGCAGTTCTTC
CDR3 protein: CASSPLGTPGDEQFF

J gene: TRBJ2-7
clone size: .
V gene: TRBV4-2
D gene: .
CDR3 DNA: TGTGCCAGCAGCCCCGAGAGGGGAAGGGAGCAGTACTTC
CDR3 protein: CASSPERGREQYF